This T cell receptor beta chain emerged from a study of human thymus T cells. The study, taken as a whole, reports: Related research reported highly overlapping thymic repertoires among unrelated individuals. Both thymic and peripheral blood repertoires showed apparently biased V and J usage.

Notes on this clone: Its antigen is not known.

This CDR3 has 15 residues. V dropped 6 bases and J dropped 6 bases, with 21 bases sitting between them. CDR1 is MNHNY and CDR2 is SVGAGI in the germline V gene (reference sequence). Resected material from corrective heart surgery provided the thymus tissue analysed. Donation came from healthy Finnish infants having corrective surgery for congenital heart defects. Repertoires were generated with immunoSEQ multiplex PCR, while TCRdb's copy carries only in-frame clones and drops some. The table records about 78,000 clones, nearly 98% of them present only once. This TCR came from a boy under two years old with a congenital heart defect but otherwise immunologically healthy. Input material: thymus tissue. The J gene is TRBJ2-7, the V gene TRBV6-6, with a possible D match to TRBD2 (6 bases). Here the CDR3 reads CASSLSETRFCEQYF. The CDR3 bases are TGTGCCAGCAGCCTAAGTGAGACTAGGTTCTGCGAGCAGTACTTC.